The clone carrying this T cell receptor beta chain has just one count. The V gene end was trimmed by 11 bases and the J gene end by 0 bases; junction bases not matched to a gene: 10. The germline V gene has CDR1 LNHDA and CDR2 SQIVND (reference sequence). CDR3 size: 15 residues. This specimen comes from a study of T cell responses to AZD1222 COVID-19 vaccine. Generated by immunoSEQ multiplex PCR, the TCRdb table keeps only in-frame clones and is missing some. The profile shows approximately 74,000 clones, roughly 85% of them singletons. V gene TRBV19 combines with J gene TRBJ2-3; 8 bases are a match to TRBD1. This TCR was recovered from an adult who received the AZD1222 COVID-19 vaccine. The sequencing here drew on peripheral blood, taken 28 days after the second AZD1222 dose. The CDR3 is CASKNRGTSTDTQYF. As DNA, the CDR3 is TGTGCCTCAAAAAACAGGGGGACTAGCACAGATACGCAGTATTTT.